This TCR beta chain stems from a study of cytomegalovirus exposure and HLA in healthy donors. About the research overall: An early data release held some 89 million unique TCRs from HLA-typed donors.

Comment on this clone: A junction end diverges from the germline sequence, so it may reflect a read error.

Those who donated were healthy bone marrow donors. PCR employed 60 Vbeta and 13 Jbeta primers. Produced via immunoSEQ multiplex PCR; TCRdb's table is partial and in-frame only. This table has around 140,000 clones, 78% appearing once. The germline CDR1 and CDR2 sequences are MNHNS and SASEGT. The CDR3 is 16 residues long. The clonotype originates from a female donor in good health and CMV-seronegative. Sequenced sample: PBMCs. The chain couples TRBV6-1 to TRBJ1-2, with D possibly TRBD1 on 6 matching bases. CDR3 sequence (DNA): TGTGCCAGCAGTGAAATAAGGACAGAAGTTCTCTATGGCTACCCCTTC. This gives the protein CASSEIRTEVLYGYPF.